The 26 T cell receptor beta chains below were found in one sample sequenced in a study of blood T cell repertoires in COVID-19. Libraries were prepared by immunoSEQ multiplex PCR; TCRdb keeps only in-frame clonotypes and omits some of them. The sample includes approximately 220,000 clones, 84% of them seen just once. The sample was PBMCs or T cells enriched from blood (not recorded which). These receptors originate from a woman between 40 and 55 years old who had recovered from COVID-19.

V usage is TRBV5-1 and J usage is TRBJ1-1; D not certain. V lost 4 bases and J 1 base, leaving 14 bases between the germline ends. CDR3 length equals 15 residues. The germline CDR1 and CDR2 sequences are SGHRS and YFSETQ. DNA for the CDR3: TGCGCCAGCAGCGTTACTAATCCCGGGAACACTGAAGCTTTCTTT. This sequence encodes CASSVTNPGNTEAFF.

J is TRBJ2-3 and V is TRBV7-2, with 13 bases that match TRBD2. V gave up 7 bases and J gave up 10 bases; unmatched junction bases: 8. Germline loops: CDR1 SGHTA, CDR2 FQGNSA. The CDR3 is made up of 14 amino acids. CDR3 residues: CASTLRGLAGPQYF. The DNA of the CDR3 is TGTGCCAGCACCCTAAGGGGACTAGCGGGACCGCAGTATTTT.

The rearrangement joins TRBV24-1 to TRBJ1-1; TRBD1 matches at 7 bases. CDR3 length: 13 amino acids. Per the germline V gene, CDR1 is KGHDR and CDR2 is SFDVKD. The junction had 5 bases not matched to a gene; V was cut back by 3 bases and J by 8 bases. The CDR3, as DNA: TGTGCCACCAGTGATCGGACAGGCACCGAAGCTTTCTTT. It yields the protein CATSDRTGTEAFF.

This chain connects TRBV18 to TRBJ2-5; D is perhaps TRBD1 (5 bases). V was shortened by 5 bases and J by 1 base, with 17 bases between the two germline ends. CDR1 and CDR2 from the germline V gene are KGHSH and LQKENI. This CDR3 contains 16 residues. CDR3 coding DNA: TGTGCCAGCTCAAGGACACCGCTCTCGGTCCAAGAGACCCAGTACTTC. This translates into CASSRTPLSVQETQYF.

This clone was found a few times. CDR3: CATKIGGANSPLHF. CDR3 nucleotides: TGTGCCACCAAGATTGGAGGAGCGAATTCACCCCTCCACTTT. The J gene is TRBJ1-6, the V gene TRBV2; D not resolved. This CDR3 is 14 amino acids long. Germline V gene data show CDR1 as SNHLY and CDR2 as FYNNEI. V dropped 10 bases and J dropped 7 bases, with 17 bases sitting between them. Filled out from reference TRBV2 and TRBJ1-6, the complete variable domain reads EPEVTQTPSHQVTQMGQEVILRCVPISNHLYFYWYRQILGQKVEFLVSFYNNEISEKSEIFDDQFSVERPDGSNFTLKIRSTKLEDSAMYFCATKIGGANSPLHFGNGTRLTVT.

The gene calls are TRBV15 and TRBJ2-3; unclear D gene. The CDR3 contains 14 residues. Looked up from germline, CDR1 is LNHNV and CDR2 is YYDKDF (reference sequence). Trimming shortened V by 0 bases and J by 4 bases, and 8 bases separated the two germline ends. Here the CDR3 DNA reads TGTGCCACCAGCAGAGAGCTAGGTTCAGATACGCAGTATTTT. This sequence encodes CATSRELGSDTQYF.

The chain uses TRBV7-6 and TRBJ1-4; D gene ambiguous. V lost 5 bases to trimming and J lost 5 bases, with 15 bases between them. The CDR3 spans 15 residues. From germline, CDR1 is SGHVS and CDR2 FNYEAQ. CDR3 in amino acids: CASSLREGGNEKLFF. The CDR3 DNA follows: TGTGCCAGCAGCCTCCGGGAGGGAGGAAATGAAAAACTGTTTTTT.

This clone was recorded only once. The V call is TRBV6-4, the J call TRBJ2-7; 9 bases map to TRBD2. The length of the CDR3 is 19 residues. Germline CDR1 MRHNA, CDR2 SNTAGT. The V segment lost 0 bases and the J segment 0 bases; nucleotides outside the gene matches: 12. CDR3 region: CASSDSRRTSVKSSYEQYV. CDR3 sequence (DNA): TGTGCCAGCAGTGACTCGAGACGGACTAGCGTAAAGAGCTCCTACGAGCAGTACGTC.

The chain has TRBV4-3 and TRBJ2-5; 10 bases fit TRBD2. V was pared by 0 bases and J by 3 bases, with 1 base of the junction left unmatched. The CDR3 covers 15 residues. Germline V CDR1 and CDR2: LGHNA, YSLEER. Here the CDR3 DNA reads TGCGCCAGCAGCCAAGAGGGGACTAGCGAAGAGACCCAGTACTTC. Residues: CASSQEGTSEETQYF.

This rearrangement joins TRBV7-8 to TRBJ1-1; weak D call: TRBD1 (6 bases). Per the germline V gene, CDR1 is SGHVS and CDR2 is FQNEAQ. This CDR3 has 13 residues. V was pared by 5 bases and J by 4 bases, with 11 bases between. CDR3 coding DNA: TGTGCCAGCAGCGCAACAGGGTCCACTGAAGCTTTCTTT. Protein: CASSATGSTEAFF.

The gene calls are TRBV28 and TRBJ2-7, with D perhaps matching TRBD2 (5 bases). The CDR3 has 15 amino acids. In germline, CDR1 is MDHEN, CDR2 SYDVKM. Trimming shortened V by 5 bases and J by 0 bases, and 14 bases separated the two germline ends. CDR3 sequence reads: CASSKAGSVSYEQYV. The DNA of the CDR3 is TGTGCCAGCAGTAAGGCGGGTTCGGTCTCCTACGAGCAGTACGTC.

The rearrangement joins TRBV7-9 to TRBJ1-2, with D possibly matching TRBD1 (5 bases). Germline V lookup: CDR1 SEHNR, CDR2 FQNEAQ (reference sequence). Trimming removed 5 bases at V and 0 bases at J, with 13 bases between. The CDR3 runs to 15 residues. The CDR3 protein is CASSPWGDTNYGYTF. The CDR3 nucleotides read TGTGCCAGCAGCCCATGGGGGGATACTAACTATGGCTACACCTTC.

V usage is TRBV6-1 and J usage is TRBJ2-7; possibly TRBD2 for D (6 bases). V lost 1 base to trimming and J lost 3 bases, with 10 bases between them. Germline lookup yields CDR1 MNHNS and CDR2 SASEGT. The CDR3 has 14 residues. The CDR3 reads CASSEVGGIYEQYF. The CDR3, as DNA: TGTGCCAGCAGTGAAGTAGGCGGGATCTACGAGCAGTACTTC.

The CDR3 sequence is CASSRRYNSPLHF. The CDR3 nucleotides are TGTGCCAGCAGCCGTAGATATAATTCACCCCTCCACTTT. J is TRBJ1-6 and V is TRBV5-6; D is uncertain. Trimming took off 4 bases at V and 4 bases at J, with 6 bases between the two ends. CDR3 length: 13 amino acids. Germline lookup yields CDR1 SGHDT and CDR2 YYEEEE.

The chain combines TRBV7-9 with TRBJ2-2, with 9 bases identical to TRBD2. With V trimmed by 7 bases and J by 1 base, 4 bases remained unmatched. Per the germline V gene, CDR1 is SEHNR and CDR2 is FQNEAQ (reference sequence). The CDR3 extends over 15 amino acids. The CDR3 protein is CASNRLAVNTGELFF. Here the CDR3 DNA reads TGTGCCAGCAACCGACTAGCGGTGAACACCGGGGAGCTGTTTTTT.

This clone was counted between two and nine times. The chain employs TRBV11-3 and TRBJ2-1; 9 bases are shared with TRBD2. CDR3 length: 17 amino acids. Germline V CDR1 and CDR2: SGHNT, YENEEA. V lost 3 bases, J lost 0 bases, and 6 bases stayed unmatched. The CDR3 reads CASSLTSGQISYNEQFF. CDR3 sequence (DNA): TGTGCCAGCAGCTTGACTAGCGGCCAGATCTCCTACAATGAGCAGTTCTTC.

The gene calls are TRBV18 and TRBJ2-5, with 11 bases fitting TRBD2. Germline values: CDR1 KGHSH, CDR2 LQKENI. V lost 1 base and J lost 5; bases outside the gene matches: 6. The CDR3 runs to 16 residues. The CDR3 region is CASSPLAGGPFETQYF. CDR3 nucleotides: TGTGCCAGCTCACCACTAGCGGGAGGGCCTTTCGAGACCCAGTACTTC. The full variable domain, rest sourced from reference TRBV18 and TRBJ2-5, is NAGVMQNPRHLVRRRGQEARLRCSPMKGHSHVYWYRQLPEEGLKFMVYLQKENIIDESGMPKERFSAEFPKEGPSILRIQQVVRGDSAAYFCASSPLAGGPFETQYFGPGTRLLVL.

The J gene is TRBJ2-3, the V gene TRBV18; the match to TRBD2 covers 9 bases. The germline V gene has CDR1 KGHSH and CDR2 LQKENI. The CDR3 loop spans 14 amino acids. V lost 6 bases, J lost 7 bases, and 8 bases stayed unmatched. Here the CDR3 DNA reads TGTGCCAGCTCCCCCGGGACTAGCCACCATACGCAGTATTTT. Translated, it gives CASSPGTSHHTQYF.

The chain carries TRBV18 and TRBJ2-1, with D unclear. CDR1 KGHSH and CDR2 LQKENI come from the germline V gene. Between the trimmed V and J ends, which lost 3 bases and 1 base, there was a span of 7 bases. This CDR3 region has 14 residues. The CDR3 DNA is TGTGCCAGCTCACCGGGCGAATCCTACAATGAGCAGTTCTTC. Translation gives CASSPGESYNEQFF.

In its sample, this clone was seen once. V is TRBV14 and J is TRBJ2-5, with 8 nucleotides matching TRBD2. The J segment lost 5 bases and the V segment lost 6 bases, leaving 8 bases of the junction unmatched. CDR3 length: 14 residues. The germline gives CDR1 SGHDN, CDR2 FVKESK. CDR3 sequence: CASRPSAGDETQYF. CDR3 in DNA: TGTGCCAGCAGACCCTCAGCGGGAGATGAGACCCAGTACTTC.

The chain carries TRBV5-1 and TRBJ1-1; 9 nucleotides agree with TRBD1. This CDR3 is 16 amino acids long. With V trimmed by 2 bases and J by 1 base, 6 bases remained unmatched. Germline lookup yields CDR1 SGHRS and CDR2 YFSETQ. As DNA, the CDR3 is TGCGCCAGCAGCTTCCCCACAGGGGGCGCGAACACTGAAGCTTTCTTT. The encoded protein is CASSFPTGGANTEAFF. Complete variable domain (other parts from reference TRBV5-1 and TRBJ1-1): KAGVTQTPRYLIKTRGQQVTLSCSPISGHRSVSWYQQTPGQGLQFLFEYFSETQRNKGNFPGRFSGRQFSNSRSEMNVSTLELGDSALYLCASSFPTGGANTEAFFGQGTRLTVV.

CDR3 nucleotide sequence: TGTGCCACCAGTGGGACAGGGCCTAATCAGCCCCAGCATTTT. This codes for CATSGTGPNQPQHF. The chain has TRBV24-1 and TRBJ1-5, with 8 bases fitting TRBD1. The CDR3 contains 14 residues. J was trimmed by 4 bases and V by 5 bases; bases with no gene match: 3. In germline, CDR1 is KGHDR, CDR2 SFDVKD.

The rearrangement links TRBV7-2 to TRBJ2-1; TRBD2 might be the D (6 bases). Trimming left V 7 bases short and J 0 bases short, with 13 bases between. CDR3 length: 15 amino acids. The germline CDR1 and CDR2 sequences are SGHTA and FQGNSA. The CDR3 nucleotides read TGTGCCAGCACGAACGGGAGTAGCTCCTACAATGAGCAGTTCTTC. Translated: CASTNGSSSYNEQFF.

This clone was seen only a few times. The chain recombines TRBV28 with TRBJ1-6; D not resolved. The germline V gene has CDR1 MDHEN and CDR2 SYDVKM. Between the trimmed V and J ends, which lost 7 bases and 8 bases, there was a span of 18 bases. This CDR3 has 15 residues. The CDR3 DNA is TGTGCCAGCACTCCGCGGGGTATCGGTTATTCACCCCTCCACTTT. This codes for CASTPRGIGYSPLHF.

This chain connects TRBV19 to TRBJ1-3; possible D gene TRBD1, 6 bases. The CDR3 has 15 amino acids. Looked up from germline, CDR1 is LNHDA and CDR2 is SQIVND (reference sequence). The germline V and J ends were trimmed by 8 bases and 3 bases, with 17 bases remaining between them. CDR3 coding DNA: TGTGCCAGTTCGGACCTCGGGACAAGTGGAAACACCATATATTTT. This codes for CASSDLGTSGNTIYF.

DNA of the CDR3: TGTGCCAGCAGCTTATCTTTCCTAGCGGGAGGGCACAATGAGCAGTTCTTC. Translating gives CASSLSFLAGGHNEQFF. The V and J genes are TRBV7-7 and TRBJ2-1, with 12 bases that match TRBD2. Germline CDR1 and CDR2: SSHAT and FNYEAQ (reference sequence). The length of the CDR3 is 17 residues. V trimming: 2 bases; J trimming: 5 bases; junction bases outside the gene matches: 7.